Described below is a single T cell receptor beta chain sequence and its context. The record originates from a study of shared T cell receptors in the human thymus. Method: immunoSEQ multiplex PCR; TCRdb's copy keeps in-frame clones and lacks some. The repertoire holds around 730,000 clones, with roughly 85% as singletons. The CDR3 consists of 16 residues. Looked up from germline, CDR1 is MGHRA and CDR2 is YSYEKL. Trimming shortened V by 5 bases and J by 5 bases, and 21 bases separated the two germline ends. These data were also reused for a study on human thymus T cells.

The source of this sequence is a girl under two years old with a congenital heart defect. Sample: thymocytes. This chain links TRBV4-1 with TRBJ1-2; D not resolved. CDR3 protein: CASSYSTLRSSYGYTF. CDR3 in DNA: TGCGCCAGCAGCTATTCTACTCTCCGGAGTTCATATGGCTACACCTTC.